The clone carrying this TCR beta chain was seen just once. What it binds is not known. This specimen comes from a study of OX40 agonist ivuxolimab in advanced cancers. About the research overall: As their treatment, patients were administered ivuxolimab, an agonistic anti-OX40 (CD134) antibody. Aged about 20 to 85 with a mean of roughly 65 years, they were roughly 83% male. Findings and caveats of the study: Expanded clones belonging to CD8+ T cells outnumbered, on average, those of CD4+. The study found among the lowest clonal expansion in partial responders at 0.1-3.0 mg/kg.

The protocol was immunoSEQ multiplex PCR, while the TCRdb copy is restricted to in-frame clones and leaves out a portion. The sample has 65,000 to 90,000 clones, 80% to 90% seen once; the top ten hold approximately 5%. This TCR was sampled from an adult with an advanced solid tumor such as melanoma, head and neck, liver or kidney cancer. The source material was CD4+ or CD8+ T cells sorted from blood, sampled in a trial of the OX40 agonist ivuxolimab.

The CDR3 nucleotides read TGTGCCAGCGGGGAACTCTACGAGCAGTACTTC. Protein product: CASGELYEQYF. V is TRBV7-9 and J is TRBJ2-7; D unresolved. Germline values: CDR1 SEHNR, CDR2 FQNEAQ (reference sequence). The CDR3 runs to 11 residues. V lost 8 bases to trimming and J lost 3 bases, with 8 bases between them.